The rows below give T cell receptor beta chains drawn from one sample of a study of blood T cell repertoires in COVID-19. Produced via immunoSEQ multiplex PCR; TCRdb's table is partial and in-frame only. The sample lists around 140,000 clones; 81% were seen once. Source material: peripheral blood. The receptors originated from a human donor in a cohort sampled during active COVID-19. Both conserved end residues are part of each CDR3. Fields, in order: V gene, CDR3 length, D gene, J gene, clone size, CDR3 protein, CDR3 DNA. A D gene is named only where the DNA matches it firmly. Not every row has a clone size; where given, it reads once, few, many or a size class.

>TRBV18|16|.|TRBJ2-7|.
CASSTLLEGANYEQYF
TGTGCCAGCTCCACCCTCTTGGAGGGAGCGAACTACGAGCAGTACTTC
>TRBV28|12|.|TRBJ1-1|.
CASSRNGGEAFF
TGTGCCAGCAGTAGAAACGGGGGTGAAGCTTTCTTT
>TRBV7-9|13|.|TRBJ1-1|.
CASSLTGGTEAFF
TGTGCCAGCAGCTTAACGGGGGGCACTGAAGCTTTCTTT
>TRBV9|17|TRBD2|TRBJ2-5|.
CASSPGHLAGVQETQYF
TGTGCCAGCAGCCCGGGCCATCTAGCGGGGGTCCAAGAGACCCAGTACTTC
>TRBV29-1|14|TRBD2|TRBJ2-3|.
CSQGLAGSTDTQYF
TGCAGCCAGGGACTAGCGGGGTCCACAGATACGCAGTATTTT
>TRBV28|15|TRBD1|TRBJ1-4|many
CASSSNRDRGEKLFF
TGTGCCAGCAGCTCAAATAGGGACAGGGGTGAAAAACTGTTTTTT
>TRBV18|15|TRBD1|TRBJ2-7|few
CASSPPGRGLNEQYF
TGTGCCAGCTCACCACCGGGAAGGGGGCTCAACGAGCAGTACTTC
>TRBV28|15|.|TRBJ1-6|.
CASSRDQGNNSPLHF
TGTGCCAGCAGTAGAGACCAGGGGAATAATTCACCCCTCCACTTT
>TRBV6-5|13|.|TRBJ2-7|once
CASTQPGSYEQYF
TGTGCCAGCACACAGCCCGGGAGCTACGAGCAGTACTTC
>TRBV6-5|13|.|TRBJ1-2|.
CASSYSREGGYTF
TGTGCCAGCAGTTACTCGAGAGAGGGTGGCTACACCTTC
>TRBV18|14|.|TRBJ1-2|.
CASSPEDQGYGYTF
TGTGCCAGCTCACCAGAGGATCAGGGCTATGGCTACACCTTC